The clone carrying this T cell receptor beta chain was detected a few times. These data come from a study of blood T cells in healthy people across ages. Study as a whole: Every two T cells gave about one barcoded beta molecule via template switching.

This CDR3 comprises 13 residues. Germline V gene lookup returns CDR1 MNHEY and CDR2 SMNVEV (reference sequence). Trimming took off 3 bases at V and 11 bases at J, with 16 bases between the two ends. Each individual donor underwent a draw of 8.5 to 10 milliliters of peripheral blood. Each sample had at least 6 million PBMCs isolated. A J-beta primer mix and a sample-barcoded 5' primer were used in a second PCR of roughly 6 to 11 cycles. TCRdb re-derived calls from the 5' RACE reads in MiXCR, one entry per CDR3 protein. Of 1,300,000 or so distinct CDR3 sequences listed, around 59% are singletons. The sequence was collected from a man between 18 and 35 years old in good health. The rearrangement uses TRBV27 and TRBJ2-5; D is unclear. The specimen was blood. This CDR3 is CASSFTPYVEQYF. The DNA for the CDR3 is TGTGCCAGCAGTTTCACCCCTTACGTTGAGCAGTACTTC.